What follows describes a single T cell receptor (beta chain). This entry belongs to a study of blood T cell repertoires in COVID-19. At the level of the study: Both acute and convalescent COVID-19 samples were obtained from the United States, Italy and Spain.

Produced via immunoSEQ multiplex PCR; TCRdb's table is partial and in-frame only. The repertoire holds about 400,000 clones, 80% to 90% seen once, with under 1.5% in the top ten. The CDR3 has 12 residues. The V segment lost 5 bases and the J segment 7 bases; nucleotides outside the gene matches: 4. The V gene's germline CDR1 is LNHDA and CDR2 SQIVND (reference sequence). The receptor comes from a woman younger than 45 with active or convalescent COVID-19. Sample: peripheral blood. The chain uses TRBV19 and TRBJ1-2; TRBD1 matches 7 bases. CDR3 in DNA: TGTGCCAGTAGTGACAGGGCACTTGGCTACACCTTC. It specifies CASSDRALGYTF.